The 20 T cell receptor beta chains reported below all come from one sample, sequenced in a study of shared clonotypes between healthy human individuals. The assay was immunoSEQ multiplex PCR, and TCRdb's table has in-frame clones only and misses some. The sample has about 680,000 clones; approximately 90% are singletons. Naive CD8 cells, CD45RO-negative and positively selected for CCR7, excluded terminally differentiated effector memory CD45RA+ cells. Sequenced sample: naive CD8+ T cells sorted from blood. The receptors were sampled from a man aged 30 to 39 in good health.

The gene calls are TRBV5-5 and TRBJ1-2; weak D call: TRBD1 (5 bases). V shed 4 bases and J shed 2 bases, with 12 bases lying between them. The CDR3 is 14 amino acids. CDR1 SGHKS and CDR2 YYEKEE come from the germline V gene (reference sequence). CDR3 sequence reads: CASSHPQANYGYTF. The CDR3, as DNA: TGTGCCAGCAGCCACCCACAGGCGAACTATGGCTACACCTTC.

V gene TRBV4-1 combines with J gene TRBJ1-3, with D hard to call. V gave up 4 bases and J gave up 3 bases, with 13 bases separating them. The length of the CDR3 is 15 residues. Looked up from germline, CDR1 is MGHRA and CDR2 is YSYEKL. CDR3 protein: CASSLLAGLGNTIYF. Here the CDR3 DNA reads TGCGCCAGCAGCCTACTGGCCGGCCTTGGAAACACCATATATTTT.

The genes are TRBV11-3 and TRBJ2-1, with a weak D call TRBD2 (5 bases). The V end was cut by 5 bases, the J end by 9 bases, with 17 bases between. Germline V gene sequence: CDR1 SGHNT, CDR2 YENEEA. This CDR3 region has 14 residues. The CDR3 DNA is TGTGCCAGCAGCGGTCGAGAGGGCCTGAGTGAGCAGTTCTTC. This sequence encodes CASSGREGLSEQFF. Using reference TRBV11-3 and TRBJ2-1 for the parts outside the CDR3, the full variable domain is EAGVVQSPRYKIIEKKQPVAFWCNPISGHNTLYWYLQNLGQGPELLIRYENEEAVDDSQLPKDRFSAERLKGVDSTLKIQPAELGDSAVYLCASSGREGLSEQFFGPGTRLTVL.

The rearrangement joins TRBV14 to TRBJ2-7, with D possibly matching TRBD1 (5 bases). The V gene's germline CDR1 is SGHDN and CDR2 FVKESK. V lost 0 bases and J 5 bases, leaving 14 bases between the germline ends. The CDR3 runs 15 residues. The CDR3: CASSQEGLGRDEQYF. DNA for the CDR3: TGTGCCAGCAGCCAAGAGGGGCTTGGTAGGGACGAGCAGTACTTC.

The chain recombines TRBV14 with TRBJ1-1; no reliable D call. Germline V lookup: CDR1 SGHDN, CDR2 FVKESK. V was pared by 5 bases and J by 5 bases, with 12 bases between. The CDR3 length is 13 residues. The CDR3 nucleotides read TGTGCCAGCAGCGAAAGGGTAGGAACTGAAGCTTTCTTT. Amino acid sequence: CASSERVGTEAFF.

This clone occurred once. The junction does not match germline at one end; this may be a read error. CDR3 residues: CASSQLWKEDSTDTQYF. The CDR3 DNA sequence: TGCGCCAGCAGCCAATTGTGGAAGGAGGATAGCACAGATACGCAGTATTTT. The chain has TRBV7-9 and TRBJ2-3, with D perhaps matching TRBD2 (5 bases). Germline V gene data show CDR1 as SEHNR and CDR2 as FQNEAQ (reference sequence). The CDR3 runs to 17 residues.

V usage is TRBV19 and J usage is TRBJ1-2, with D tentatively TRBD1 (6 bases). CDR3 length: 15 amino acids. V lost 3 bases and J lost 3, with 14 bases in between. Per the germline V gene, CDR1 is LNHDA and CDR2 is SQIVND (reference sequence). CDR3 nucleotides: TGTGCCAGTAGTATTACGGGCAGGGGCGACTATGGCTACACCTTC. It is translated as CASSITGRGDYGYTF.

V is TRBV2 and J is TRBJ1-4; D might be TRBD1 (6 bases). Germline CDR1 reads SNHLY; CDR2 reads FYNNEI. Trimming pared 6 bases from V and 4 bases from J, leaving 15 bases between. The CDR3 covers 15 residues. This chain's CDR3 is CASRTRDTSNEKLFF. CDR3 in DNA: TGTGCCAGCAGGACCCGGGACACGAGTAATGAAAAACTGTTTTTT. Supplemented by reference TRBV2 and TRBJ1-4, the full variable domain reads EPEVTQTPSHQVTQMGQEVILRCVPISNHLYFYWYRQILGQKVEFLVSFYNNEISEKSEIFDDQFSVERPDGSNFTLKIRSTKLEDSAMYFCASRTRDTSNEKLFFGSGTQLSVL.

The genes are TRBV29-1 and TRBJ2-1, with D unresolved. The CDR3 has 13 residues. V was shortened by 5 bases and J by 2 bases, with 10 bases between the two germline ends. Per germline, CDR1 SQVTM and CDR2 ANQGSEA. The DNA of the CDR3 is TGCAGCGTTCTATTCCTAACCTACAATGAGCAGTTCTTC. Its translation is CSVLFLTYNEQFF.

This sequence joins TRBV10-3 and TRBJ2-2; TRBD2 matches 16 bases. CDR1 and CDR2 (germline): ENHRY, SYGVKD. The CDR3 extends over 20 amino acids. The ends lost 7 bases at V and 5 bases at J; junction bases unmatched: 16. The CDR3 nucleotides read TGTGCCATCAACAATCCCGGGACTAGCGGGAGGGCCACTGGGACCGGGGAGCTGTTTTTT. Its translation: CAINNPGTSGRATGTGELFF.

A remark on this clone: Other DNA sequences of this sample code for an identical CDR3. The chain combines TRBV29-1 with TRBJ1-1; 7 nucleotides agree with TRBD1. There are 12 residues in the CDR3. Trimming at V came to 7 bases and at J to 3 bases, leaving 5 bases not matched to a gene. Germline V gene lookup returns CDR1 SQVTM and CDR2 ANQGSEA. DNA of the CDR3: TGCAGCGGCACAGGGGAGGACACTGAAGCTTTCTTT. It specifies CSGTGEDTEAFF.

There are a few counts of this clone. The gene calls are TRBV21-1 and TRBJ2-6; the D call in the table, TRBD1, was not verified against the DNA. TRBV21-1 is described as a pseudogene. CDR3 length equals 17 residues. CDR3 amino acids: CASSPGQGNLWANVLTF. DNA for the CDR3: TGTGCCAGCAGCCCGGGACAGGGCAACCTCTGGGCCAACGTCCTGACTTTC.

A remark on this clone: An end of the junction differs from the germline gene, which may be a read error. The rearrangement uses TRBV29-1 and TRBJ2-5, with a weak D call TRBD2 (6 bases). CDR3 length: 14 amino acids. CDR1 SQVTM and CDR2 ANQGSEA come from the germline V gene. CDR3 nucleotides: TGCAGCGTTGGACTAGTACAACTAAGAGAGGCCCAGTACTTC. Translating gives CSVGLVQLREAQYF.

This clone appeared once. V usage is TRBV7-6 and J usage is TRBJ2-7; 8 nucleotides align to TRBD2. V trimming: 5 bases; J trimming: 1 base; junction bases outside the gene matches: 1. CDR1 is SGHVS and CDR2 is FNYEAQ in the germline V gene. The CDR3 is made up of 13 amino acids. CDR3 protein: CASSQRGSYEQYF. Here the CDR3 DNA reads TGTGCCAGCAGCCAGCGGGGGTCCTACGAGCAGTACTTC. The whole variable domain, filled in from reference TRBV7-6 and TRBJ2-7, reads GAGVSQSPRYKVTKRGQDVALRCDPISGHVSLYWYRQALGQGPEFLTYFNYEAQQDKSGLPNDRFSAERPEGSISTLTIQRTEQRDSAMYRCASSQRGSYEQYFGPGTRLTVT.

This rearrangement joins TRBV5-1 to TRBJ2-5; tentatively, D is TRBD1 (5 bases). The CDR3 is 13 amino acids. Germline CDR1 SGHRS, CDR2 YFSETQ. Between the trimmed V and J ends, which lost 7 bases and 2 bases, there was a span of 12 bases. CDR3 sequence: CASATGAQETQYF. In DNA, the CDR3 is TGCGCCAGCGCTACAGGAGCACAAGAGACCCAGTACTTC.

V usage is TRBV27 and J usage is TRBJ2-1; TRBD1 aligns across 12 bases. Trimming took 6 bases from V and 0 from J; bases not matched to a gene: 18. Germline CDR1 reads MNHEY; CDR2 reads SMNVEV (reference sequence). This CDR3 is 21 amino acids long. The CDR3 DNA sequence: TGTGCCAGCAGCTCCCTCGGTCCCGGGACAGGGGGCTATAGCTCCTACAATGAGCAGTTCTTC. Its translation: CASSSLGPGTGGYSSYNEQFF.

V is TRBV28 and J is TRBJ2-7; the D is unclear. The CDR3 is made up of 13 amino acids. The V and J ends lost 1 base and 6 bases respectively, with 10 bases between them. Germline assignment: CDR1 MDHEN and CDR2 SYDVKM. CDR3 nucleotide sequence: TGTGCCAGCAGTTTATCGCCCGGTGGCGAGCAGTACTTC. Translating it yields CASSLSPGGEQYF.

This chain uses TRBV14 with TRBJ2-5; 14 nucleotides align to TRBD2. The J segment lost 4 bases and the V segment lost 4 bases, leaving 2 bases of the junction unmatched. This CDR3 region has 15 residues. The germline V gene encodes CDR1 SGHDN and CDR2 FVKESK. Written as DNA, the CDR3 is TGTGCCAGCAGCCCGGGACTAGCGGGAGTAGAGACCCAGTACTTC. Its protein product is CASSPGLAGVETQYF.

The chain is built from TRBV6-1 and TRBJ2-4, with a possible D match to TRBD1 (6 bases). Trimming removed 1 base from V and 1 base from J, with 11 bases in between. Looked up from germline, CDR1 is MNHNS and CDR2 is SASEGT. CDR3 length: 16 amino acids. CDR3 amino acids: CASSEGQAWAKNIQYF. CDR3 coding DNA: TGTGCCAGCAGTGAAGGACAGGCTTGGGCCAAAAACATTCAGTACTTC.

The CDR3 region has the DNA TGTGCCAGCAGCTTAAGTGTATCGGAGAGCTCCTACGAGCAGTACTTC. Translation: CASSLSVSESSYEQYF. The chain carries TRBV11-2 and TRBJ2-7; no firm D call. V dropped 2 bases and J dropped 0 bases, with 14 bases sitting between them. Germline CDR1 reads SGHAT; CDR2 reads FQNNGV. There are 16 residues in the CDR3.